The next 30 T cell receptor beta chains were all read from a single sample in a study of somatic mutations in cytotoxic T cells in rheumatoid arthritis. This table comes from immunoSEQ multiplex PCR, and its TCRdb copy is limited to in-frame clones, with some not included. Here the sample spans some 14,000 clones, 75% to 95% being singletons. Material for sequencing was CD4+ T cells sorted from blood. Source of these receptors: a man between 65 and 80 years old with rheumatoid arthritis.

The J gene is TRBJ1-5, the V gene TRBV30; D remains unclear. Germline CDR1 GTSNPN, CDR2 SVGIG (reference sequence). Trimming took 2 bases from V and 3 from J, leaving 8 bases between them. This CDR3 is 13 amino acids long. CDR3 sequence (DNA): TGTGCCTGGAGTATAGGAGACAATCAGCCCCAGCATTTT. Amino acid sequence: CAWSIGDNQPQHF.

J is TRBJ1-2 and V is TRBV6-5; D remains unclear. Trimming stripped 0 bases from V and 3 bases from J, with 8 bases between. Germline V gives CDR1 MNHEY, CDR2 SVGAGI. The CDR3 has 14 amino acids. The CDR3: CASSYSSGYYGYTF. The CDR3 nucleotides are TGTGCCAGCAGTTACTCGAGTGGTTACTATGGCTACACCTTC.

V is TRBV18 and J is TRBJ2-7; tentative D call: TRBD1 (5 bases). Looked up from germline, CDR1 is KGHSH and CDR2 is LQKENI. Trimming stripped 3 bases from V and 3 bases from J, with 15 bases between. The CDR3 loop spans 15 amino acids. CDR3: CASSPGQGIVYEQYF. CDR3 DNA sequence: TGTGCCAGCTCACCCGGGCAGGGCATTGTCTACGAGCAGTACTTC.

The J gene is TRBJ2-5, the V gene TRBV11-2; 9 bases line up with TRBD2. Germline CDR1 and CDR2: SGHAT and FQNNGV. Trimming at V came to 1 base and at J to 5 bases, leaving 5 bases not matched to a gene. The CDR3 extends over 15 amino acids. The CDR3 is CASSLGAGGPETQYF. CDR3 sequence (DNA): TGTGCCAGCAGCTTAGGAGCGGGGGGTCCTGAGACCCAGTACTTC.

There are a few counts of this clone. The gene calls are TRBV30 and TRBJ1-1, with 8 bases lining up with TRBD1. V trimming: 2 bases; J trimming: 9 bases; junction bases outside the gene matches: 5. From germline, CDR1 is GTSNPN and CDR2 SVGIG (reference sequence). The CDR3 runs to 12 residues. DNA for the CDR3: TGTGCCTGGAGTCAGGGGGCTCGTAAAGCTTTCTTT. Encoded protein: CAWSQGARKAFF.

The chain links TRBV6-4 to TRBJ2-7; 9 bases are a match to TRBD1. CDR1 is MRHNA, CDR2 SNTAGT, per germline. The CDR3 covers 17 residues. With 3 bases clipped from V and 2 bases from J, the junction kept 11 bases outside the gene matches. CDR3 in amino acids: CASSEGNRGPPAYEQYF. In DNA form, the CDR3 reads TGTGCCAGCAGTGAAGGGAACAGGGGGCCGCCCGCCTACGAGCAGTACTTC.

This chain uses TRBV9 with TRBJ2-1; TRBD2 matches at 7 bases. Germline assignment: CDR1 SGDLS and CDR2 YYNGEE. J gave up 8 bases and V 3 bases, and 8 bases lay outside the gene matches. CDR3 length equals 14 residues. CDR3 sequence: CASSARLARDEQFF. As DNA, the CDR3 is TGTGCCAGCAGCGCTCGACTAGCAAGGGATGAGCAGTTCTTC.

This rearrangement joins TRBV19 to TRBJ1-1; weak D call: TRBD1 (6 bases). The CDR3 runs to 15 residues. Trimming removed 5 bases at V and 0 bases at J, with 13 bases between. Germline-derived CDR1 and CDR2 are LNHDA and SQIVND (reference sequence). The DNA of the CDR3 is TGTGCCAGTAGTCTATTACAGGGACTGAACACTGAAGCTTTCTTT. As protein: CASSLLQGLNTEAFF.

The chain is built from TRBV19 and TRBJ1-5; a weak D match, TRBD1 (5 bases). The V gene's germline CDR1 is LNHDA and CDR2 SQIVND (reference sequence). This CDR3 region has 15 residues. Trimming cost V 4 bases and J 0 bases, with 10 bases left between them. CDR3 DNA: TGTGCCAGTAGTACGACAGTTTATAGCAATCAGCCCCAGCATTTT. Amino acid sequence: CASSTTVYSNQPQHF.

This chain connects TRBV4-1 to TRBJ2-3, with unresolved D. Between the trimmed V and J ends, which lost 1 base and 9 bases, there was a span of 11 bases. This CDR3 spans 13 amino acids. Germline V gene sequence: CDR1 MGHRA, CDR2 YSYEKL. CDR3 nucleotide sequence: TGCGCCAGCAGCCAAGTGGTAGTTTTCACGCAGTATTTT. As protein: CASSQVVVFTQYF.

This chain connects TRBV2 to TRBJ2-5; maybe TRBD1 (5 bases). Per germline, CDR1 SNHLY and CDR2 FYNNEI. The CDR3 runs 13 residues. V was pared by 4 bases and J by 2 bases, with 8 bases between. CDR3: CASSVDRQETQYF. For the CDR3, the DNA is TGTGCCAGCAGTGTTGACAGACAAGAGACCCAGTACTTC.

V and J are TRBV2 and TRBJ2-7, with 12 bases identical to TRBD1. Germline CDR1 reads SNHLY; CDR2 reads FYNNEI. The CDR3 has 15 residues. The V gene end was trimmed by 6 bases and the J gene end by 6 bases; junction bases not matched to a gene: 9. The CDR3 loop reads CASRVTGTGGLEQYF. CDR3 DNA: TGTGCCAGCAGAGTCACCGGGACAGGGGGCCTCGAGCAGTACTTC.

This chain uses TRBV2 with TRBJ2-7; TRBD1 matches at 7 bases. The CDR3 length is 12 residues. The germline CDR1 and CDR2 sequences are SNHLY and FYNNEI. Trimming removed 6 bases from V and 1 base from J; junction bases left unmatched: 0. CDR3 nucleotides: TGTGCCAGCAGGGGACAGTCCTACGAGCAGTACTTC. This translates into CASRGQSYEQYF. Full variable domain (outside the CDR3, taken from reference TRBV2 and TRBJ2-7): EPEVTQTPSHQVTQMGQEVILRCVPISNHLYFYWYRQILGQKVEFLVSFYNNEISEKSEIFDDQFSVERPDGSNFTLKIRSTKLEDSAMYFCASRGQSYEQYFGPGTRLTVT.

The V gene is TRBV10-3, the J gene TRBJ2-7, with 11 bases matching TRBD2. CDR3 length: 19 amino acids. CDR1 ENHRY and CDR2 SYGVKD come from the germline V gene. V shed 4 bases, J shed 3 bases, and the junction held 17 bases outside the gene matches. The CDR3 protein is CAISAKNRTSGLRSYEQYF. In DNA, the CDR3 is TGTGCCATCAGTGCGAAAAACAGGACTAGCGGGCTAAGAAGCTACGAGCAGTACTTC.

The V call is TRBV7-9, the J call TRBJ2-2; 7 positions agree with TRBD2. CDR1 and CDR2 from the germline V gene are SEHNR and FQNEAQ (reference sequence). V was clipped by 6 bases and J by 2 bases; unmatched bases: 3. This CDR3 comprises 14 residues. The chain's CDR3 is CASRLAENTGELFF. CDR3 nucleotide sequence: TGTGCCAGCAGGCTAGCGGAAAACACCGGGGAGCTGTTTTTT.

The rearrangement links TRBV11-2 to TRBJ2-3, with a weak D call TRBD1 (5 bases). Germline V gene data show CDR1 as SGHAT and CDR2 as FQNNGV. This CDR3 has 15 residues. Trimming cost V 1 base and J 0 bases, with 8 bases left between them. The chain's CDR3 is CASSLVGVSTDTQYF. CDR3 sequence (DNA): TGTGCCAGCAGCTTAGTAGGGGTGAGCACAGATACGCAGTATTTT.

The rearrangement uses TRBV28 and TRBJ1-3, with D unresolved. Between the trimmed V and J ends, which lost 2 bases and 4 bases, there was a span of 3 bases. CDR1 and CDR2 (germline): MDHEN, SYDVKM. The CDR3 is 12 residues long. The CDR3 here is CASSLLGNTIYF. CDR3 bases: TGTGCCAGCAGTTTACTGGGAAACACCATATATTTT.

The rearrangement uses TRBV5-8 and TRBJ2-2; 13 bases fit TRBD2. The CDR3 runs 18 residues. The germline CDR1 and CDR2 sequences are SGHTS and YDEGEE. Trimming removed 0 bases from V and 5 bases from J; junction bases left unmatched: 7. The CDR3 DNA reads TGTGCCAGCAGCTTGGCCGGACTAGCGGGAGTAAATACCGGGGAGCTGTTTTTT. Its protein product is CASSLAGLAGVNTGELFF.

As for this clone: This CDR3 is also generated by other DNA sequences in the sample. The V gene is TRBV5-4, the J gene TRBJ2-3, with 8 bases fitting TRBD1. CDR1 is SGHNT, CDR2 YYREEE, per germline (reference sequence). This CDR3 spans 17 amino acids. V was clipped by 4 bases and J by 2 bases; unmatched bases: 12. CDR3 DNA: TGTGCCAGCAGCATGACAGGGGTCTCCTCTTACACAGATACGCAGTATTTT. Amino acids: CASSMTGVSSYTDTQYF. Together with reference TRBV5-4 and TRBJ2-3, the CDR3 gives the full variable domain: ETGVTQSPTHLIKTRGQQVTLRCSSQSGHNTVSWYQQALGQGPQFIFQYYREEENGRGNFPPRFSGLQFPNYSSELNVNALELDDSALYLCASSMTGVSSYTDTQYFGPGTRLTVL.

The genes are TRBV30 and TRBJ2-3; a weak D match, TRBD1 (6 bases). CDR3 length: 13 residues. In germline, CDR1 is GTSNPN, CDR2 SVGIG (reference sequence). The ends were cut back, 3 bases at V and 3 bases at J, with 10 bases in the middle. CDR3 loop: CAWRFGQTDTQYF. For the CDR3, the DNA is TGTGCCTGGAGGTTTGGACAGACAGATACGCAGTATTTT.

This chain's CDR3 is CASSPQTGRYDQPQHF. For the CDR3, the DNA is TGTGCCAGTAGTCCCCAGACAGGCCGGTACGATCAGCCCCAGCATTTT. The chain recombines TRBV19 with TRBJ1-5; tentative D call: TRBD1 (6 bases). V was shortened by 5 bases and J by 5 bases, with 19 bases between the two germline ends. CDR1 and CDR2 (germline): LNHDA, SQIVND (reference sequence). The CDR3 has 16 amino acids.

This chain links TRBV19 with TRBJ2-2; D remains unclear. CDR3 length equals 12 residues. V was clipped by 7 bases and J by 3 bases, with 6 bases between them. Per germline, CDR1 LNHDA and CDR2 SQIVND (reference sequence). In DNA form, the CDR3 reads TGTGCCAGTACTAGGTACACCGGGGAGCTGTTTTTT. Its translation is CASTRYTGELFF.

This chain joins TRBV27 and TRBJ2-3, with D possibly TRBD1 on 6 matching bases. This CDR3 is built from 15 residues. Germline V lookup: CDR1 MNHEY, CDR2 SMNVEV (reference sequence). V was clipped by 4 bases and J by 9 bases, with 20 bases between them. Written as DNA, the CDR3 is TGTGCCAGCAGTTATACCAGGGGAAAGGGCGCAACGCAGTATTTT. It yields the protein CASSYTRGKGATQYF.

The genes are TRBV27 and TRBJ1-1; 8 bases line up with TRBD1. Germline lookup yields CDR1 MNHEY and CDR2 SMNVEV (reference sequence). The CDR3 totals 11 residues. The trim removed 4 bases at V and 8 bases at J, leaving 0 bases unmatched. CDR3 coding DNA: TGTGCCAGCAGTTCAGGGGGCGAAGCTTTCTTT. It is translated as CASSSGGEAFF.

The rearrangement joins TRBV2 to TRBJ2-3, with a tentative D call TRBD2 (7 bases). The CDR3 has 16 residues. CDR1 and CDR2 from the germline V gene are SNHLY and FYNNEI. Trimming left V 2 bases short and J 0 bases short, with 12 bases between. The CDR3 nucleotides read TGTGCCAGCAGTGAAATAGGGGGGGGTAGCACAGATACGCAGTATTTT. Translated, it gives CASSEIGGGSTDTQYF.

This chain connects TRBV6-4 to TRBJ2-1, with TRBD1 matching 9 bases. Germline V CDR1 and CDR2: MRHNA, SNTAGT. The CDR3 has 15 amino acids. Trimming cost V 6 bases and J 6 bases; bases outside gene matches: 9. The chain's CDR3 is CASSEKTGGGNEQFF. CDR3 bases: TGTGCCAGCAGCGAAAAGACAGGGGGGGGCAATGAGCAGTTCTTC.

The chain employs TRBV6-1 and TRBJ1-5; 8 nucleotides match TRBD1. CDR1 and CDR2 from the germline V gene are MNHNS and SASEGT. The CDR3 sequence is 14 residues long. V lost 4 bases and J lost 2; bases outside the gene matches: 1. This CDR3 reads CASSGGQGNQPQHF. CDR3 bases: TGTGCCAGCAGTGGGGGACAGGGCAATCAGCCCCAGCATTTT.

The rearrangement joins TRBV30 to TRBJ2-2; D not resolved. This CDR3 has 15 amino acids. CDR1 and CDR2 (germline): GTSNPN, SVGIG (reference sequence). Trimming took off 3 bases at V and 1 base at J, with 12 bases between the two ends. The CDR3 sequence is CAWRGGRKNTGELFF. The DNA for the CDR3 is TGTGCCTGGAGGGGTGGCAGGAAGAACACCGGGGAGCTGTTTTTT.

The chain's CDR3 is CASSSNNDRASSYNSPLHF. In DNA, the CDR3 is TGTGCCAGTAGCTCTAATAACGACAGGGCGAGCTCCTATAATTCACCCCTCCACTTT. This chain joins TRBV19 and TRBJ1-6, with 7 bases fitting TRBD1. After removal of 6 bases from V and 0 bases from J, the junction contained 14 bases not matched to a gene. CDR3 length equals 19 residues. Germline assignment: CDR1 LNHDA and CDR2 SQIVND (reference sequence). Based on the CDR3 plus reference TRBV19 and TRBJ1-6, the full variable domain is DGGITQSPKYLFRKEGQNVTLSCEQNLNHDAMYWYRQDPGQGLRLIYYSQIVNDFQKGDIAEGYSVSREKKESFPLTVTSAQKNPTAFYLCASSSNNDRASSYNSPLHFGNGTRLTVT.

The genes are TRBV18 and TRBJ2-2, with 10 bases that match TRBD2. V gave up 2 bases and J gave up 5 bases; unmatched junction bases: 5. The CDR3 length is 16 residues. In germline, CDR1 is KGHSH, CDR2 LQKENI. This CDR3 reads CASSPITSGTTGELFF. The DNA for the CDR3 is TGTGCCAGCTCACCAATAACTAGCGGGACGACCGGGGAGCTGTTTTTT.